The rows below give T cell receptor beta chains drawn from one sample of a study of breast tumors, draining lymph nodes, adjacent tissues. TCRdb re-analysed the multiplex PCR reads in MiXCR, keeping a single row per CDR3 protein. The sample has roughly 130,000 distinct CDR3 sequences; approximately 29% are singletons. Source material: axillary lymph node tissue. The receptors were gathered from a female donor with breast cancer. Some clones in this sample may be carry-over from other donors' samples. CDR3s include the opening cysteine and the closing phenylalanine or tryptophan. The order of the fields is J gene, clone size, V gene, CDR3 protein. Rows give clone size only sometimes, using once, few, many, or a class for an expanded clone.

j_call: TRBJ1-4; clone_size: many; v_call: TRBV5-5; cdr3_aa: CASSLVPDRGEKLFF
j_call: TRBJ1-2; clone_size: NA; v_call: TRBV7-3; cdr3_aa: CASSLKLGQGANYGYTF
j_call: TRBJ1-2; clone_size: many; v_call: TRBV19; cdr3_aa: CASSTGTGVGYTF
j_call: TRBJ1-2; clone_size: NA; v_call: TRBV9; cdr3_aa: CASSLGQPRYGYTF
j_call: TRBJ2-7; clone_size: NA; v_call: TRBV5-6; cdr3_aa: CASSFPGTGLYEQYF
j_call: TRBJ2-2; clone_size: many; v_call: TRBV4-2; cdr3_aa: CASSQTALAGLVGELFF
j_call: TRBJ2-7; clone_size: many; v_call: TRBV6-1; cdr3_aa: CASSEAPSGEYYEQYF
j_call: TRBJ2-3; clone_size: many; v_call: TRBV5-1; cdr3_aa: CASSLFGRGTDTQYF
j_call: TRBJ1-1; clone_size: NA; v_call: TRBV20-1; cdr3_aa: CSARTNLNTEAFF
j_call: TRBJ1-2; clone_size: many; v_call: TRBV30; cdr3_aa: CAWNNDRNYGYTF
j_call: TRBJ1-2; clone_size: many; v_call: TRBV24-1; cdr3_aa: CATSDLTGRGYTF
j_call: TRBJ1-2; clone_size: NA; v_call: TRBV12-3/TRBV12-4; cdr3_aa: CASSFRGDPGDYGYTF
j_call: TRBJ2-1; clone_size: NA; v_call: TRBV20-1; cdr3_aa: CSASSGGLSSYNEQFF
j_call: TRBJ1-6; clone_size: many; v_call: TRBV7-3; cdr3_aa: CASSSARQGQNSPLHF
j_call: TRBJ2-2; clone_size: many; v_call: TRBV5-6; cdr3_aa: CASSLAGTGELFF
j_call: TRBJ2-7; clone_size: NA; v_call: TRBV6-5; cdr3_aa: CASRRLGVLCEQYF
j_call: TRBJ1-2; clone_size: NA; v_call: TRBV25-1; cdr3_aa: CASSRSGGYGYTF
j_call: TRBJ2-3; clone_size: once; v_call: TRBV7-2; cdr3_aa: CASSLDQQGWGYNEQYF
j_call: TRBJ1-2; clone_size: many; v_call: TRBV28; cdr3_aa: CASSSVQGVYGYTF
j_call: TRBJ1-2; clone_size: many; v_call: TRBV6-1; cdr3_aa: CASSEWQGAGGYTF
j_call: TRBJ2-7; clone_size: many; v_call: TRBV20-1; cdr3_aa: CSARVASGGYEQYF
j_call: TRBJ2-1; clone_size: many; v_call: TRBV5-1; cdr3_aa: CASSSGQRSYNEQFF
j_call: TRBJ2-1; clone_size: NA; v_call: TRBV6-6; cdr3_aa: CAGSHRQGREQFF
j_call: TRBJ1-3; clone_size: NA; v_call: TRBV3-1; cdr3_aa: CAGSQGGQGPGNTIYF
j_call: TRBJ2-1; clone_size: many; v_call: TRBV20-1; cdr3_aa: CSAKKGIGQFF
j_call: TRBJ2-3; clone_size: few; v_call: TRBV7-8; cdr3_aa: CASTGGGARGTDTQYF
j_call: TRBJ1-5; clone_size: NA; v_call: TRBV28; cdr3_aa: CASRPLEGGNQPQHF
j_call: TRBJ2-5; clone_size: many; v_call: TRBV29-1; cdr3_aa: CSVEPQGYQETQYF
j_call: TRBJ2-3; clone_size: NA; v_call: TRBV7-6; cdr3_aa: CASSLGLGTDTQYF
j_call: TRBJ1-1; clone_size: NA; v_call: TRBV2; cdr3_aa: CASPSDFAGFNTEAFF
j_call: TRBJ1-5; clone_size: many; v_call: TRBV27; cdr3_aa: CRNQPQHF
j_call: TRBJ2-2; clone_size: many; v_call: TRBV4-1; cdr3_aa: CASSQDRLGTNTGELFF
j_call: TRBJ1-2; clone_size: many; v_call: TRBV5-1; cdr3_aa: CASSLARANYGYTF
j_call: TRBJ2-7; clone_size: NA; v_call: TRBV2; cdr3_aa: CTSKPPGRSYEQYF
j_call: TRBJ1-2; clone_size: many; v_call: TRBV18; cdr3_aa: CASSSGQGEGGYTF
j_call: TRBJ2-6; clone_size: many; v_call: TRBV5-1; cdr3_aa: CASSPGSFSGANVLTF
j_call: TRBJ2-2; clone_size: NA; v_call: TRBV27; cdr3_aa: CASSFRLADTGELFF
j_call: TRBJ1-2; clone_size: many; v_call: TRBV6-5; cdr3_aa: CASSSSTGSNYGYTF
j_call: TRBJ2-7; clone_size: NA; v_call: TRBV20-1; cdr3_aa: CSATSAGTRGEQYF
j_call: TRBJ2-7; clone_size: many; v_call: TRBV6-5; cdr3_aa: CASTSSSYEQYF
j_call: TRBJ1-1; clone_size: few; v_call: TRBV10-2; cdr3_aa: CASRDDMRDTEAFF
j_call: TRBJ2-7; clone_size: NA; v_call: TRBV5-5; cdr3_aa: CASSLAGAEGREQYF
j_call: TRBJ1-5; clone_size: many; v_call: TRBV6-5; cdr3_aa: CASSPWTGHNNQPQHF
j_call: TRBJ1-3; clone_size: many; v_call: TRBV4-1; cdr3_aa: CASRPRGRSGNTIYF
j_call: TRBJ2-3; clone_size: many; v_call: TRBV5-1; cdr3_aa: CATKAGTATDTQYF
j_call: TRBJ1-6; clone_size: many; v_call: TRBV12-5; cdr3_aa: CASGPYPGSYNSPLHF
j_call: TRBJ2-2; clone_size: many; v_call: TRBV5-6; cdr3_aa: CASSFWVPGELFF
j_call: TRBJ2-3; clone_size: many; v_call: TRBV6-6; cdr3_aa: CASSYLHGPWSTDTQYF
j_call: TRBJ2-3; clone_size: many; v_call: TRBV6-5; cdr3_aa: CASSHSYGLYTDTQYF
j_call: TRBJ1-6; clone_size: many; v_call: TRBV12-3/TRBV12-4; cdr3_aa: CASSLARQGNSPLHF
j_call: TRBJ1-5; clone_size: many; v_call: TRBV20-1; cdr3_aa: CSAIPRDRPNQPQHF
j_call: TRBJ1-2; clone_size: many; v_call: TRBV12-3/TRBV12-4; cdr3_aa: CASRSQGGNYGYTF
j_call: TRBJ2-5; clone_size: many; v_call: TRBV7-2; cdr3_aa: CASSLRGGTTETQYF
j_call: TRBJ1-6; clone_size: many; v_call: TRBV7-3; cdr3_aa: CASSPGQGVSPLHF
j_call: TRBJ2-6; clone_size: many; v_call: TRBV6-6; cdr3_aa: CASSHSGGAGANVLTF
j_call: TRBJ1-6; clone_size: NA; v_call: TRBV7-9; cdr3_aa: CASSLARESPLHF
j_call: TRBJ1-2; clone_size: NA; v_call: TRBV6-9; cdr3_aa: CASSQAGGLLGGYTF
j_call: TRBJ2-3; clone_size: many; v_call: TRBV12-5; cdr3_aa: CASGPTGGGDTQYF